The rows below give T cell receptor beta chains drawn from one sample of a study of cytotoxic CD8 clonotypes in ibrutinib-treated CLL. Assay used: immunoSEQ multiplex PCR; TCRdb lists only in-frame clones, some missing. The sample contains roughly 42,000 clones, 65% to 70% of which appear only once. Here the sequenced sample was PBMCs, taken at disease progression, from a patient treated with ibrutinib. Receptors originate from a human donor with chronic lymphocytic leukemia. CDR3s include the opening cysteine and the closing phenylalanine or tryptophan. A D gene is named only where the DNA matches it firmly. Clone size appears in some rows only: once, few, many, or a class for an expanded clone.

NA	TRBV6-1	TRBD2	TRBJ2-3	CASSEAGIGWRGFTDTQYF	TGTGCCAGCAGTGAAGCGGGGATAGGTTGGCGGGGGTTCACAGATACGCAGTATTTT
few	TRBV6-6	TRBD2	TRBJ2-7	CASSYTAGGPSNEQYF	TGTGCCAGCAGTTACACGGCGGGAGGGCCTTCGAACGAGCAGTACTTC
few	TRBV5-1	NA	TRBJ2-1	CASSLLAPDEQFF	TGCGCCAGCAGCTTGTTAGCCCCCGATGAGCAGTTCTTC
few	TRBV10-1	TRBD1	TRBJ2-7	CASKKVAGQVLYEQYF	TGCGCCAGCAAGAAAGTGGCGGGACAGGTCCTCTACGAGCAGTACTTC
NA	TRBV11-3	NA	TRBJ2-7	CASSFSRQKVYEQYF	TGTGCCAGCAGCTTTTCCAGGCAGAAGGTCTACGAGCAGTACTTC
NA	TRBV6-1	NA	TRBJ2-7	CASMAGTTYEQYF	TGTGCCAGCATGGCAGGAACGACCTACGAGCAGTACTTC
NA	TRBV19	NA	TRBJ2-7	CASSITSSYEQYF	TGTGCCAGTAGTATAACTAGCTCTTACGAGCAGTACTTC
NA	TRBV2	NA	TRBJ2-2	CASSPDQAATGELFF	TGTGCCAGCAGTCCTGACCAGGCCGCGACTGGGGAGCTGTTTTTT
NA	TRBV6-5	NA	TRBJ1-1	CASSYFGGGTEAFF	TGTGCCAGCAGTTACTTTGGGGGTGGCACTGAAGCTTTCTTT
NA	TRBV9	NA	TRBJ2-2	CASSVALGDGELFF	TGTGCCAGCAGCGTAGCTCTAGGGGACGGGGAGCTGTTTTTT
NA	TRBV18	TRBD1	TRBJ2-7	CASSPGQGARGTYEQYF	TGTGCCAGCTCACCTGGACAGGGGGCCCGGGGCACCTACGAGCAGTACTTC
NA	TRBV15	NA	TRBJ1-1	CATSRLRDGNTEAFF	TGTGCCACCAGCAGACTAAGGGACGGGAACACTGAAGCTTTCTTT
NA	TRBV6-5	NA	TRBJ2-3	CASRSGHTQYF	TGTGCCAGCAGATCGGGACATACGCAGTATTTT
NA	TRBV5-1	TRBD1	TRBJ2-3	CASRVGQGIGTQYF	TGCGCCAGCAGAGTCGGACAGGGGATCGGTACGCAGTATTTT
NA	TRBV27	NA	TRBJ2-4	CASSYDSRGNIQYF	TGTGCCAGCAGCTACGACAGTAGGGGGAACATTCAGTACTTC
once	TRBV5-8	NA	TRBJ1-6	CASSLVGGSYNSPLHF	TGTGCCAGCAGCTTGGTGGGGGGTTCCTATAATTCACCCCTCCACTTT
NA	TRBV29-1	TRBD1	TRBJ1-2	CSVPRGPGDYGYTF	TGCAGCGTCCCCAGGGGGCCGGGGGACTATGGCTACACCTTC
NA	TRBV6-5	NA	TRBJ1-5	CASSSFRDSNQPQHF	TGTGCCAGCAGCTCCTTCCGGGACAGCAATCAGCCCCAGCATTTT
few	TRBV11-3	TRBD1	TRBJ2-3	CASRPGTGDSYTDTQYF	TGTGCCAGCAGACCTGGGACAGGGGATTCTTACACAGATACGCAGTATTTT
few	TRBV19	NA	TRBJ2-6	CASLMGQPLEISGANVLTF	TGTGCCAGTTTGATGGGGCAGCCCCTGGAAATCTCTGGGGCCAACGTCCTGACTTTC
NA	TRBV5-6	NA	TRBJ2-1	CASRYDWSSYNEQFF	TGTGCCAGCAGGTATGACTGGAGCTCCTACAATGAGCAGTTCTTC
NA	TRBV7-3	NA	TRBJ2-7	CASSLMRGASYEQYF	TGTGCCAGCAGCTTAATGCGCGGAGCATCCTACGAGCAGTACTTC
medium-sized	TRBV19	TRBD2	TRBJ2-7	CASSAGLAGGYEQYF	TGTGCCAGTAGTGCCGGCCTGGCGGGAGGGTACGAGCAGTACTTC
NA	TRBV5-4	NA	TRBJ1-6	CASSLDNYNSPLHF	TGTGCCAGCAGCTTGGACAATTATAATTCACCCCTCCACTTT
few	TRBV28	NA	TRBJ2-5	CASSFYIGGGQETQYF	TGTGCCAGCAGTTTTTATATAGGGGGTGGCCAAGAGACCCAGTACTTC
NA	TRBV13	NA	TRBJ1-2	CASSSPVEANYGYTF	TGTGCCAGCAGCTCCCCAGTCGAGGCTAACTATGGCTACACCTTC
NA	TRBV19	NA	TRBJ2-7	CASSIVRTPSYEQYF	TGTGCCAGTAGTATAGTGCGGACCCCCTCCTACGAGCAGTACTTC
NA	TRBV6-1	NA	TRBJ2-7	CASNHYEQYF	TGTGCCAGCAACCATTACGAGCAGTACTTC
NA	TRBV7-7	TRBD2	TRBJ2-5	CASSPLLAGGETQYF	TGTGCTAGCAGCCCGCTACTAGCGGGAGGGGAGACCCAGTACTTC
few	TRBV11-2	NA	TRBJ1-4	CASSLGGSREVELFF	TGTGCCAGCAGCTTAGGGGGCAGCAGGGAGGTCGAACTGTTTTTT
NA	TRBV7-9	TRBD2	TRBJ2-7	CASSLASGRMSEQYF	TGTGCCAGCAGCTTAGCTAGCGGGAGAATGTCCGAGCAGTACTTC
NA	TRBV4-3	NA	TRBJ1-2	CASSQDPQGQEGYTF	TGCGCCAGCAGCCAAGACCCTCAGGGGCAAGAAGGCTACACCTTC
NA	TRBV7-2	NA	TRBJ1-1	CASSLDSARDAEAFF	TGTGCCAGCAGCTTAGATTCCGCCAGGGACGCTGAAGCTTTCTTT
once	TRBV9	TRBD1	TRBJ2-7	CASSTQTGGLYEQYF	TGTGCCAGCAGCACACAGACAGGGGGCCTCTACGAGCAGTACTTC
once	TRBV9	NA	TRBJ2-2	CASSVRSGGINTGELFF	TGTGCCAGCAGCGTAAGGTCTGGCGGGATTAACACCGGGGAGCTGTTTTTT
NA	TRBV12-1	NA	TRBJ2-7	CASSTREGTFPYEQYF	TGTGCCAGCAGCACACGTGAAGGGACTTTCCCCTACGAGCAGTACTTC
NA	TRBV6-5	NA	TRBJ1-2	CASSPPIGPNYGYTF	TGTGCCAGCAGTCCTCCTATAGGACCTAACTATGGCTACACCTTC
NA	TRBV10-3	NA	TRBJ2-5	CAISAAEAGGQETQYF	TGTGCCATCAGTGCGGCGGAGGCAGGGGGGCAAGAGACCCAGTACTTC
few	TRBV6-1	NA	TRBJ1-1	CASSALAWNTEAFF	TGTGCCAGCAGTGCTCTGGCCTGGAACACTGAAGCTTTCTTT
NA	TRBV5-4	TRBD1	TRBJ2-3	CASSLPQGARDTQYF	TGTGCCAGCAGCTTGCCCCAGGGGGCTAGGGATACGCAGTATTTT
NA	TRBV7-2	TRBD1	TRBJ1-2	CASSLDGNRDRVFGYTF	TGTGCCAGCAGCTTAGATGGGAACAGGGACAGGGTTTTTGGCTACACCTTC
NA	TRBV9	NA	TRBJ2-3	CASTRDTDTQYF	TGTGCCAGCACTCGGGACACAGATACGCAGTATTTT
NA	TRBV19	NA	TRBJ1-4	CASSIGRGNEKLFF	TGTGCCAGTAGTATAGGCAGGGGCAATGAAAAACTGTTTTTT
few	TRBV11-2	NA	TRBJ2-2	CASSSTSHTGELFF	TGTGCCAGCAGCTCTACTAGCCACACCGGGGAGCTGTTTTTT
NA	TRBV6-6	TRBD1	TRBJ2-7	CASSKDRSSYEQYF	TGTGCCAGCTCCAAGGACAGGAGCTCCTACGAGCAGTACTTC